What follows describes a single T cell receptor beta chain. Its antigen remains unknown. The PCR employed 60 Vbeta primers together with 13 Jbeta primers. Profiling relied on immunoSEQ multiplex PCR, and the TCRdb table lists in-frame clones only, not all of them. The data hold around 150,000 clones, with 82% observed a single time. The CDR3 spans 15 residues. The germline V gene encodes CDR1 SGHDT and CDR2 YYEEEE. Losses at the gene ends were 4 bases for V and 4 bases for J; bases not matched to a gene: 10. The source of the sample is a study of cytomegalovirus exposure and HLA in healthy donors. Study outcomes and limitations: Most CMV-associated TCR beta chains were later found to appear HLA-restricted. Later on, a genetic analysis was performed. It linked a missense variant in DCLRE1C with V- and J-gene trimming of TCR beta.

V and J are TRBV5-6 and TRBJ2-7, with 8 bases fitting TRBD1. The sequence was obtained from a girl aged 2 to 10 in good health and CMV-seropositive. Material: PBMCs. This CDR3 reads CASSIAGTGLYEQYF. Here the CDR3 DNA reads TGTGCCAGCAGCATAGCCGGGACAGGTCTTTACGAGCAGTACTTC.